A selection of T cell receptor beta chains follows, all from one sample in a study of Ad26.COV2.S vaccination and SARS-CoV-2 variants. The data were produced by immunoSEQ multiplex PCR, yet TCRdb's version contains in-frame clones alone and is incomplete. The sample has over 400,000 clones; approximately 92% are singletons. The specimen comprised peripheral blood, sampled in a trial of Ad26.COV2.S vaccine versus placebo. The receptors come from a person aged 18-60 years who received the Ad26.COV2.S COVID-19 vaccine or a placebo. CDR3s include the opening cysteine and the closing phenylalanine or tryptophan. The D gene is left open where the match is weak. Part of the rows lack a size; the others show once, few, many or a class for expanded clones.

len | j_gene | d_gene | v_gene | abundance | CDR3aa | CDR3nt
14 | TRBJ2-7 | TRBD1 | TRBV5-4 | few | CASSLGDRTYEQYF | TGTGCCAGCAGCTTGGGGGACAGAACCTACGAGCAGTACTTC
15 | TRBJ1-4 | TRBD1 | TRBV28 | few | CASSVAGGAHEKLFF | TGTGCCAGCAGTGTCGCAGGGGGCGCCCATGAAAAACTGTTTTTT
18 | TRBJ1-1 | . | TRBV12-2 | . | CASRLSPLMRKGNTEAFF | TGTGCAAGTCGCTTATCCCCTCTCATGCGGAAAGGTAACACTGAAGCTTTCTTT
13 | TRBJ1-1 | . | TRBV11-3 | . | CASSLALNTEAFF | TGTGCCAGCAGCTTAGCACTGAACACTGAAGCTTTCTTT
16 | TRBJ1-2 | . | TRBV11-1 | once | CASSLGSRAPQTGYTF | TGTGCCAGCAGCCTAGGATCCCGGGCTCCCCAGACGGGCTACACCTTC
17 | TRBJ2-4 | . | TRBV7-2 | . | CASSSSRDSLAKNIQYF | TGTGCCAGCAGCTCGTCGCGGGACTCTCTAGCCAAAAACATTCAGTACTTC
13 | TRBJ1-1 | . | TRBV6-5 | . | CASSDPDRRWTFF | TGTGCCAGCAGCGACCCCGACAGACGATGGACTTTCTTT
14 | TRBJ2-2 | . | TRBV5-1 | . | CASSRTGNTGELFF | TGCGCCAGCAGCCGGACTGGGAACACCGGGGAGCTGTTTTTT
13 | TRBJ2-5 | . | TRBV7-9 | few | CASTGNSQETQYF | TGTGCCAGTACCGGGAATTCACAAGAGACCCAGTACTTC
14 | TRBJ1-1 | . | TRBV6-5 | . | CASSLDGSPTEAFF | TGTGCCAGCAGTCTGGACGGAAGTCCTACTGAAGCTTTCTTT
14 | TRBJ1-6 | . | TRBV4-3 | . | CASSGGRVNSPLHF | TGCGCCAGCTCTGGGGGACGGGTTAATTCACCCCTCCACTTT
15 | TRBJ1-2 | . | TRBV6-5 | . | CASRLTGLANYGYTF | TGTGCCAGCAGGCTGACAGGTTTAGCTAACTATGGCTACACCTTC
13 | TRBJ2-7 | . | TRBV19 | . | CASCSPVSCEQYF | TGTGCCAGTTGTAGTCCTGTTAGCTGCGAGCAGTACTTC
14 | TRBJ1-6 | . | TRBV4-1 | . | CASSQDRRYSPLHF | TGCGCCAGCAGCCAAGATCGTCGGTATTCACCCCTCCACTTT
14 | TRBJ1-1 | . | TRBV7-9 | . | CASSLVIQNTEAFF | TGTGCCAGCAGCTTAGTGATACAAAACACTGAAGCTTTCTTT
17 | TRBJ2-5 | TRBD1 | TRBV7-8 | . | CASSQLGTEVYQETQYF | TGTGCCAGCAGCCAGCTCGGGACAGAGGTGTACCAAGAGACCCAGTACTTC
14 | TRBJ2-3 | . | TRBV15 | . | CATKPGGLADTQYF | TGTGCCACAAAACCCGGCGGATTGGCAGATACGCAGTATTTT
16 | TRBJ1-6 | TRBD1 | TRBV6-6 | . | CASREGAVSYNSPLHF | TGTGCCAGCAGAGAGGGGGCAGTTTCCTATAATTCACCCCTCCACTTT
13 | TRBJ1-1 | . | TRBV2 | once | CASSEFIRSGAFF | TGTGCCAGCAGTGAATTCATCAGGTCGGGGGCTTTCTTT
14 | TRBJ1-1 | . | TRBV3-1/TRBV3-2 | . | CASSQDLGWEGAFF | TGTGCCAGCAGCCAAGATCTCGGGTGGGAGGGAGCTTTCTTT
17 | TRBJ1-6 | . | TRBV21-1 | . | CAIWRRAPLGVNSPLHF | TGTGCCATCTGGAGGAGGGCCCCCCTCGGTGTTAATTCACCCCTCCACTTT
14 | TRBJ2-5 | . | TRBV6-2/TRBV6-3 | . | CASSYDGEGKTQYF | TGTGCCAGCAGTTACGACGGGGAAGGGAAGACCCAGTACTTC
19 | TRBJ1-2 | . | TRBV28 | . | CASSLRIWGANKVDYGYTF | TGTGCCAGCAGTTTACGGATTTGGGGGGCGAATAAGGTCGACTATGGCTACACCTTC
14 | TRBJ2-7 | . | TRBV5-1 | . | CASSWGPGAYEQYF | TGCGCCAGCAGCTGGGGGCCGGGGGCCTACGAGCAGTACTTC
15 | TRBJ1-1 | . | TRBV28 | . | CASSILEVGSTGTFF | TGTGCCAGCAGTATCCTCGAAGTGGGCAGTACAGGGACTTTCTTT